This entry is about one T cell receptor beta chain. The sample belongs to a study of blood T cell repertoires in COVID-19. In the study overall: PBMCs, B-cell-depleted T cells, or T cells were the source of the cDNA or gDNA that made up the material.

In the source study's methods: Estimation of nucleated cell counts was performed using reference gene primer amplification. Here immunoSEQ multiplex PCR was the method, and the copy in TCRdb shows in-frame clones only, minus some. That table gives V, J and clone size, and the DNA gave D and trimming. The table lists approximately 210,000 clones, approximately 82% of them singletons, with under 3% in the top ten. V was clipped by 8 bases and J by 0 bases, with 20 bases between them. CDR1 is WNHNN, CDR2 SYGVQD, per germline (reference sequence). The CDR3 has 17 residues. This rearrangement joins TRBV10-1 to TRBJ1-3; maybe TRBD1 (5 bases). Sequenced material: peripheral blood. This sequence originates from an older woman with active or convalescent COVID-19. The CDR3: CASGSLGGTYSGNTIYF. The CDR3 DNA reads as TGCGCCAGCGGAAGCCTCGGAGGGACTTACTCTGGAAACACCATATATTTT.